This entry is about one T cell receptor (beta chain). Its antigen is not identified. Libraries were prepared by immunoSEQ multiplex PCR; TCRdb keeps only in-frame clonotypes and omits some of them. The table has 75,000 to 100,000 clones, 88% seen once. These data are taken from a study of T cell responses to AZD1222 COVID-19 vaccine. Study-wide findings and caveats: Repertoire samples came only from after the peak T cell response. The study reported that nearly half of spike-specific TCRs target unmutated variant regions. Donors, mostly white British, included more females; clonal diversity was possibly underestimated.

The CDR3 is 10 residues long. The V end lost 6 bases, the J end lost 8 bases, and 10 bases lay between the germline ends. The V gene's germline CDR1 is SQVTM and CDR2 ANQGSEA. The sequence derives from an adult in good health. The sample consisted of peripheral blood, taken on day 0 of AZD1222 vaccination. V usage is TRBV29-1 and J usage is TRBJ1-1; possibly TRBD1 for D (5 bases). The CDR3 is CSVNSGEAFF. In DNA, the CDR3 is TGCAGCGTGAATTCAGGGGAAGCTTTCTTT.